The T cell receptor beta chain under discussion was sequenced for a study of cytomegalovirus exposure and HLA in healthy donors. Regarding this clone: Its antigen is not identified.

Each of the donors was a healthy bone marrow donor. General study findings and limits: It was about 180 TCR beta chains that were listed as cytomegalovirus-associated. In a later analysis, DRB1 alleles had the most associated TCRs; HLA-C alleles the fewest.

The V gene lost 8 bases and the J gene lost 2 bases, with 15 bases spanning the gap. Germline CDR1 MNHEY, CDR2 SMNVEV (reference sequence). This CDR3 region has 14 residues. It was with 60 Vbeta and 13 Jbeta primers that the PCR ran. This table comes from immunoSEQ multiplex PCR, and its TCRdb copy is limited to in-frame clones, with some not included. This sample has around 37,000 clones; roughly 82% occur once, and the top ten carry roughly a tenth. The V and J genes are TRBV27 and TRBJ2-5, with D possibly being TRBD2 (6 bases). The TCR originated in a young woman in good health and CMV-seropositive. Input material: PBMCs. This CDR3 is CASSPGLLQETQYF. CDR3 in DNA: TGTGCCAGCTCACCGGGACTCCTACAAGAGACCCAGTACTTC.